Listed here are 7 T cell receptor beta chains from one sample, sequenced in a study of beta chain features in type 1 diabetes. Reverse transcription of all isolated RNA meant that expressed TCRB transcripts were sequenced. The assay was immunoSEQ multiplex PCR, and TCRdb's table has in-frame clones only and misses some. The table shows hundreds of thousands of clones, with 25% to 35% occurring only once. Sequencing used naive CD4+ T cells from blood. Every receptor here comes from a young man in good health.

This clone was counted between two and nine times. The rearrangement uses TRBV25-1 and TRBJ2-5, with a weak D call TRBD1 (6 bases). The CDR3 length is 12 residues. Germline-derived CDR1 and CDR2 are MGHDK and SYGVNS. The V end was cut by 1 base, the J end by 11 bases, with 11 bases between. Here the CDR3 reads CASSEFKGEQYF. The CDR3 DNA reads TGTGCCAGCAGTGAATTTAAGGGGGAACAGTACTTC.

The chain recombines TRBV6-5 with TRBJ2-7; 7 nucleotides match TRBD1. The CDR3 length is 14 residues. V was pared by 4 bases and J by 1 base, with 4 bases of the junction left unmatched. In germline, CDR1 is MNHEY, CDR2 SVGAGI. The CDR3 spells CASSSWTGSYEQYF. CDR3 DNA sequence: TGTGCCAGCAGTTCCTGGACAGGTTCCTACGAGCAGTACTTC.

In this sample, this clone turned up a few times. The rearrangement links TRBV29-1 to TRBJ1-4; a weak D match, TRBD1 (5 bases). V lost 3 bases and J 8 bases, leaving 13 bases between the germline ends. Germline assignment: CDR1 SQVTM and CDR2 ANQGSEA. CDR3 length: 13 amino acids. CDR3 in DNA: TGCAGCGTTGACCGGGACGGAGGGGAAAAACTGTTTTTT. It encodes CSVDRDGGEKLFF.

Here the CDR3 reads CASSRKQGTDYEQYF. The CDR3 DNA reads as TGCGCCAGCAGCCGCAAACAGGGGACCGACTACGAGCAGTACTTC. This sequence joins TRBV4-1 and TRBJ2-7; 7 bases are a match to TRBD1. In germline, CDR1 is MGHRA, CDR2 YSYEKL. The trim removed 4 bases at V and 3 bases at J, leaving 9 bases unmatched. The CDR3 is 15 amino acids.

About this clone itself: In the same sample, other DNA sequences code for this CDR3. The CDR3 here is CAWSRDRGYTF. In DNA, the CDR3 is TGTGCCTGGAGCCGGGACAGGGGTTACACCTTC. The chain couples TRBV30 to TRBJ1-2; 10 nucleotides line up with TRBD1. The CDR3 has 11 residues. V lost 3 bases to trimming and J lost 11 bases; unmatched junction nucleotides: 3. The germline V gene has CDR1 GTSNPN and CDR2 SVGIG (reference sequence).

DNA for the CDR3: TGTGCCTGGTCTACGCATGGAAACACCATATATTTT. It translates to CAWSTHGNTIYF. The rearrangement joins TRBV30 to TRBJ1-3; D unresolved. The CDR3 spans 12 residues. Germline CDR1 reads GTSNPN; CDR2 reads SVGIG (reference sequence). Deletions cut 5 bases from V and 3 bases from J, with 8 bases between.

The genes are TRBV6-6 and TRBJ2-5; perhaps D is TRBD1 or TRBD2 (5 bases each). The V end was cut by 2 bases, the J end by 1 base, with 8 bases between. The CDR3 consists of 14 residues. CDR1 is MNHNY, CDR2 SVGAGI, per germline (reference sequence). The CDR3: CASSYRDGQETQYF. CDR3 bases: TGTGCCAGCAGTTACCGGGACGGCCAAGAGACCCAGTACTTC.